This entry lists 18 T cell receptor beta chains sequenced from one sample in a study of blood T cell repertoires in COVID-19. TCRdb's table, derived via immunoSEQ multiplex PCR, lists solely in-frame clones and lacks some. The data contain 50,000 or so clones, more than 85% of them singletons. Sequencing input: peripheral blood. The receptor source for this set is a man between 60 and 75 years old with COVID-19, enrolled during active disease.

V usage is TRBV20-1 and J usage is TRBJ1-6, with TRBD1 matching 8 bases. Trimming took 6 bases from V and 16 from J; bases not matched to a gene: 5. This CDR3 spans 10 amino acids. Germline V gives CDR1 DFQATT, CDR2 SNEGSKA (reference sequence). CDR3: CSAGTGQLHF. For the CDR3, the DNA is TGCAGTGCGGGGACAGGTCAACTCCACTTT.

The chain combines TRBV9 with TRBJ1-2; tentative D call: TRBD1 (5 bases). CDR3 length equals 14 residues. V was cut by 4 bases and J by 1 base, with 11 bases left in between. Germline V lookup: CDR1 SGDLS, CDR2 YYNGEE. CDR3 nucleotides: TGTGCCAGCAGCTTACAGGAACTTAACTATGGCTACACCTTC. Its translation: CASSLQELNYGYTF.

J is TRBJ1-2 and V is TRBV19, with 10 positions matching TRBD1. This CDR3 comprises 15 residues. V shed 4 bases, J shed 1 base, and the junction held 3 bases outside the gene matches. CDR1 LNHDA and CDR2 SQIVND come from the germline V gene (reference sequence). The CDR3 nucleotides read TGTGCCAGTAGTAGCGGGACAGGGGATAACTATGGCTACACCTTC. Translating it yields CASSSGTGDNYGYTF.

This chain joins TRBV14 and TRBJ1-2; D uncertain. The CDR3 is 15 amino acids. Germline CDR1 reads SGHDN; CDR2 reads FVKESK. The V end was cut by 1 base, the J end by 1 base, with 10 bases between. The CDR3 is CASSQGGPLNYGYTF. CDR3 nucleotide sequence: TGTGCCAGCAGCCAAGGCGGGCCACTTAACTATGGCTACACCTTC.

J is TRBJ1-1 and V is TRBV30; a weak D match, TRBD1 (6 bases). The germline CDR1 and CDR2 sequences are GTSNPN and SVGIG (reference sequence). V was shortened by 3 bases and J by 0 bases, with 14 bases between the two germline ends. CDR3 length equals 15 residues. In nucleotides, the CDR3 is TGTGCCTGGAGCCGGGACAACATCATGAACACTGAAGCTTTCTTT. Encoded protein: CAWSRDNIMNTEAFF. Full variable domain (outside the CDR3, taken from reference TRBV30 and TRBJ1-1): SQTIHQWPATLVQPVGSPLSLECTVEGTSNPNLYWYRQAAGRGLQLLFYSVGIGQISSEVPQNLSASRPQDRQFILSSKKLLLSDSGFYLCAWSRDNIMNTEAFFGQGTRLTVV.

This chain joins TRBV7-2 and TRBJ2-2; TRBD2 might be the D (5 bases). The length of the CDR3 is 16 residues. V was pared by 1 base and J by 5 bases, with 14 bases between. Germline V CDR1 and CDR2: SGHTA, FQGNSA. The CDR3 DNA reads TGTGCCAGCAGCTTAGTCCCGGGATCGGGGACCGGGGAGCTGTTTTTT. Amino acids: CASSLVPGSGTGELFF.

The chain employs TRBV28 and TRBJ1-2; 7 nucleotides align to TRBD1. Germline-derived CDR1 and CDR2 are MDHEN and SYDVKM. This CDR3 region has 16 residues. The trim removed 3 bases at V and 4 bases at J, leaving 11 bases unmatched. The CDR3 region is CASSFEGRGYSYGYTF. DNA for the CDR3: TGTGCCAGCAGTTTTGAGGGCAGGGGGTATAGCTATGGCTACACCTTC.

This rearrangement joins TRBV2 to TRBJ2-2, with a possible D match to TRBD2 (6 bases). The CDR3 loop spans 14 amino acids. V lost 8 bases and J 4 bases, leaving 14 bases between the germline ends. Germline CDR1 and CDR2: SNHLY and FYNNEI. CDR3 residues: CASFGGSVTGELFF. CDR3 sequence (DNA): TGTGCCAGCTTCGGGGGATCCGTCACCGGGGAGCTGTTTTTT.

The V gene is TRBV7-2, the J gene TRBJ1-1; 8 nucleotides align to TRBD1. The CDR3 runs 13 residues. The ends lost 1 base at V and 9 bases at J; junction bases unmatched: 4. The germline CDR1 and CDR2 sequences are SGHTA and FQGNSA. The CDR3 region is CASSLDDRGKAFF. CDR3 coding DNA: TGTGCCAGCAGCTTAGACGACAGGGGAAAAGCTTTCTTT.

The V gene is TRBV15, the J gene TRBJ2-7; the D is unclear. This CDR3 is built from 12 residues. Germline V CDR1 and CDR2: LNHNV, YYDKDF (reference sequence). The V gene lost 0 bases and the J gene lost 3 bases, with 3 bases spanning the gap. This CDR3 is CATSRDRYEQYF. CDR3 bases: TGTGCCACCAGCAGAGATCGCTACGAGCAGTACTTC.

The V call is TRBV3-1 (or the pseudogene TRBV3-2), the J call TRBJ1-2; TRBD1 is a possible D gene (5 bases). Between the trimmed V and J ends, which lost 0 bases and 7 bases, there was a span of 15 bases. This CDR3 spans 15 amino acids. Germline values: CDR1 LGHDT, CDR2 YNNKEL (reference sequence). DNA of the CDR3: TGTGCCAGCAGCCAAGATGTGACAAGGGGTGGTGGCTACACCTTC. Its translation: CASSQDVTRGGGYTF.

The chain uses TRBV15 and TRBJ1-6, with 9 bases matching TRBD1. CDR1 and CDR2 (germline): LNHNV, YYDKDF (reference sequence). The CDR3 contains 17 residues. V lost 1 base, J lost 8 bases, and 9 bases stayed unmatched. In DNA, the CDR3 is TGTGCCACCAGCAGAGGAGGCCCGGGACAGGGCTATTCACCCCTCCACTTT. The encoded protein is CATSRGGPGQGYSPLHF.

As DNA, the CDR3 is TGTGCCAGCAGCAGGGGGGGTCGAACTAGCACAGATACGCAGTATTTT. It translates to CASSRGGRTSTDTQYF. This chain joins TRBV5-4 and TRBJ2-3; possibly TRBD2 for D (7 bases). The length of the CDR3 is 16 residues. The V gene's germline CDR1 is SGHNT and CDR2 YYREEE (reference sequence). V gave up 4 bases and J gave up 0 bases, with 15 bases separating them.

The chain uses TRBV5-1 and TRBJ2-4, with D perhaps TRBD2 (6 bases). Trimming took off 5 bases at V and 0 bases at J, with 9 bases between the two ends. Germline assignment: CDR1 SGHRS and CDR2 YFSETQ. The CDR3 runs to 14 residues. CDR3 amino acids: CASSISGAKNIQYF. CDR3 coding DNA: TGCGCCAGCAGTATTAGCGGAGCCAAAAACATTCAGTACTTC.

The V call is TRBV23-1, the J call TRBJ2-3, with 10 bases identical to TRBD2. TRBV23-1 is designated an ORF whose function remains uncertain. CDR3 length equals 14 residues. J was trimmed by 1 base and V by 9 bases; bases with no gene match: 4. CDR3 residues: CARSSGGRTDTQYF. In nucleotides, the CDR3 is TGCGCCAGGAGTAGCGGGGGGCGCACAGATACGCAGTATTTT.

The chain joins TRBV18 to TRBJ1-5; TRBD1 might be the D (6 bases). Looked up from germline, CDR1 is KGHSH and CDR2 is LQKENI. The CDR3 is 15 residues long. V was pared by 4 bases and J by 1 base, with 11 bases between. Here the CDR3 DNA reads TGTGCCAGCTCACTACAGGGTAAGAGCAATCAGCCCCAGCATTTT. Its protein is CASSLQGKSNQPQHF.

The chain carries TRBV15 and TRBJ1-2; D is perhaps TRBD1 (6 bases). The germline V gene has CDR1 LNHNV and CDR2 YYDKDF (reference sequence). Trimming removed 0 bases at V and 6 bases at J, with 14 bases between. The CDR3 covers 15 residues. CDR3 protein: CATSRDRGAEDGYTF. CDR3 nucleotide sequence: TGTGCCACCAGCAGAGATCGGGGGGCCGAGGATGGCTACACCTTC. Together with reference TRBV15 and TRBJ1-2, the CDR3 gives the full variable domain: DAMVIQNPRYQVTQFGKPVTLSCSQTLNHNVMYWYQQKSSQAPKLLFHYYDKDFNNEADTPDNFQSRRPNTSFCFLDIRSPGLGDTAMYLCATSRDRGAEDGYTFGSGTRLTVV.

This clone has only a few counts. The chain couples TRBV7-9 to TRBJ1-2; D is perhaps TRBD1 (6 bases). In germline, CDR1 is SEHNR, CDR2 FQNEAQ (reference sequence). The CDR3 is 17 amino acids. V lost 1 base to trimming and J lost 1 base, with 16 bases between them. This CDR3 reads CASSLGAGTPFNYGYTF. CDR3 in DNA: TGTGCCAGCAGCTTAGGGGCCGGGACACCTTTTAACTATGGCTACACCTTC.